A selection of T cell receptor beta chains follows, all from one sample in a study of shared clonotypes between healthy human individuals. The repertoire was sequenced with immunoSEQ multiplex PCR; TCRdb's copy has only in-frame clones and lacks some. The sample has fewer than 850,000 clones, 90% seen once. The sequencing input was memory CD8+ T cells from PBMCs. The receptors shown here come from a young man in good health. Some clones in this sample may be carry-over from other donors' samples. CDR3s include the opening cysteine and the closing phenylalanine or tryptophan. The D gene is left open where the match is weak. Only part of the rows carry a size: once, few, many, or a class if the clone is expanded.

>-|TRBV27|TRBJ1-5|-
CASSPEGGWGNQPQHF
TGTGCCAGCAGTCCCGAGGGAGGTTGGGGCAATCAGCCCCAGCATTTT
>once|TRBV11-2|TRBJ2-4|TRBD2
CASRPRREEAKNIQYF
TGTGCCAGCAGGCCCAGACGGGAGGAAGCCAAAAACATTCAGTACTTC
>many|TRBV28|TRBJ1-2|TRBD1
CASSPGTGEPLGGYTF
TGTGCCAGCAGTCCCGGGACAGGGGAGCCTTTAGGTGGCTACACCTTC
>-|TRBV9|TRBJ2-5|TRBD1
CASSATTGALKTQYF
TGTGCCAGCAGCGCCACGACAGGGGCTTTGAAGACCCAGTACTTC
>-|TRBV20-1|TRBJ2-1|-
CSAVAVEQFF
TGCAGTGCTGTAGCGGTTGAGCAGTTCTTC
>-|TRBV29-1|TRBJ2-3|TRBD2
CSVLQREVDTQYF
TGCAGCGTTCTTCAGCGGGAGGTGGATACGCAGTATTTT
>-|TRBV4-3|TRBJ2-7|-
CASSQGTGTTTYEQYF
TGCGCCAGCAGCCAGGGCACCGGGACGACTACCTACGAGCAGTACTTC
>-|TRBV19|TRBJ1-1|TRBD1
CASSIDPGQAEAFF
TGTGCCAGTAGTATAGATCCGGGACAGGCAGAAGCTTTCTTT
>-|TRBV10-3|TRBJ1-2|-
CAASGQTNYGYTF
TGTGCCGCTTCCGGACAGACTAACTATGGCTACACCTTC
>-|TRBV6-5|TRBJ2-2|-
CASSYWGTVNTGELFF
TGTGCCAGCAGTTACTGGGGGACGGTGAACACCGGGGAGCTGTTTTTT
>-|TRBV6-5|TRBJ1-2|-
CASSYSRGTGLSYTF
TGTGCCAGCAGTTACTCGAGGGGGACCGGGTTGAGCTACACCTTC
>once|TRBV2|TRBJ2-1|TRBD1
CASMDPTGWNEQFF
TGTGCCAGCATGGATCCGACAGGGTGGAATGAGCAGTTCTTC
>-|TRBV5-4|TRBJ2-5|TRBD1
CASSPWTGNGETQYF
TGTGCCAGCAGCCCATGGACAGGGAACGGAGAGACCCAGTACTTC
>-|TRBV5-1|TRBJ1-3|TRBD1
CASSEETGPGNTIYF
TGCGCCAGCAGCGAGGAGACAGGGCCCGGAAACACCATATATTTT
>-|TRBV6-1|TRBJ2-5|TRBD2
CASSVASGGGQETQYF
TGTGCCAGCAGTGTAGCTAGCGGGGGGGGTCAAGAGACCCAGTACTTC
>-|TRBV5-1|TRBJ1-1|-
CASSFGGVTEAFF
TGCGCCAGCAGCTTCGGGGGTGTCACTGAAGCTTTCTTT
>many|TRBV11-2|TRBJ2-2|-
CASSLARGTAGELFF
TGTGCCAGCAGCTTAGCTAGGGGTACGGCCGGGGAGCTGTTTTTT
>-|TRBV10-3|TRBJ2-1|TRBD2
CAIRTSGRAGEQFF
TGTGCCATCAGGACTAGCGGGAGGGCGGGTGAGCAGTTCTTC
>once|TRBV2|TRBJ2-7|TRBD1
CASSGTGTGSYEQYF
TGTGCCAGCAGTGGGACCGGGACAGGGTCCTACGAGCAGTACTTC
>-|TRBV27|TRBJ2-7|-
CASSLREIEQYF
TGTGCCAGCAGTTTAAGGGAAATCGAGCAGTACTTC
>-|TRBV7-2|TRBJ2-2|-
CAREGRPNTGELFF
TGTGCCCGAGAGGGAAGGCCGAACACCGGGGAGCTGTTTTTT
>-|TRBV19|TRBJ1-2|-
CASSLGTAYYGYTF
TGTGCCAGTAGTTTGGGGACGGCCTACTATGGCTACACCTTC
>-|TRBV5-6|TRBJ1-1|-
CASSLAGRYEAFF
TGTGCCAGCAGCTTGGCTGGGCGATATGAAGCTTTCTTT
>-|TRBV9|TRBJ1-1|-
CASSARPGQPNTEAFF
TGTGCCAGCAGCGCCCGGCCGGGGCAGCCGAACACTGAAGCTTTCTTT
>-|TRBV5-4|TRBJ1-2|TRBD1
CASSGFGTGTNYGYTF
TGTGCCTCCTCCGGTTTCGGGACAGGAACTAACTATGGCTACACCTTC
>-|TRBV7-2|TRBJ1-1|TRBD1
CASSLGQGAFF
TGTGCCAGCAGCTTAGGACAGGGAGCTTTCTTT